This T cell receptor beta chain was sequenced in a study of T-cell reconstitution after alpha-beta-depleted transplantation in children. Germline V gene sequence: CDR1 SGHKS, CDR2 YYEKEE (reference sequence). The junction had 6 bases not matched to a gene; V was cut back by 0 bases and J by 3 bases. The CDR3 is 17 residues long. Molecular barcoding with unique molecular identifiers was used for the TCRbeta library. TCRdb called the PCR reads again in MiXCR, with one record for every CDR3 protein. The sample comprises tens of thousands of distinct CDR3 sequences, roughly 6% of which are singletons, and about 7% rests with the top ten. This clonotype appeared many times. Its target is unknown. Study outcomes and limitations: Some patients' high day-60 TCRbeta diversity was traced to surviving recipient T cells and thymic progenitors. About two months after transplant, alpha-beta T cells reportedly came from several hundred expanded graft clones.

The material was PBMCs, mostly from graft donor cells, obtained 180 days after TCRalphabeta/CD19-depleted stem cell transplant. The chain has TRBV5-5 and TRBJ2-3; TRBD2 agrees at 11 bases. The sequence came from a male patient between 10 and 17 years old who had a stem cell transplant for acute myeloid leukemia, so the T cells may come from the graft donor. CDR3 bases: TGTGCCAGCAGCTTGGCCTTAGCGGGAGGGCCTACAGATACGCAGTATTTT. This codes for CASSLALAGGPTDTQYF.